The 22 T cell receptor beta chains below all came from one sample that was sequenced in a study of CXCR3-negative and CXCR3-positive naive CD8 T cells. Researchers prepared the TRB cDNA libraries using 5' RACE with UMI labels. TCRdb re-called the 5' RACE reads, yielding one record per CDR3 amino acid sequence without DNA. The repertoire table contains roughly 40,000 distinct CDR3 sequences. The sample taken for sequencing was memory CD8+ T cells from blood. The receptors originated from a human donor in good health. Some clones in this sample may be carry-over from other donors' samples.

The J gene is TRBJ1-1, the V gene TRBV30; absent DNA, TCRdb's TRBD1 call cannot be checked. The germline CDR1 and CDR2 sequences are GTSNPN and SVGIG (reference sequence). This CDR3 has 19 amino acids. The CDR3 sequence: CAWSAPPFPGQWMNTEAFF.

The J gene is TRBJ2-1, the V gene TRBV28; the TRBD2 assignment by TCRdb is unverifiable without DNA. This CDR3 region has 14 residues. The germline V gene has CDR1 MDHEN and CDR2 SYDVKM. The CDR3 reads CASSLTAGGNEQFF.

The V and J genes are TRBV5-1 and TRBJ2-3; TCRdb's D gene call, TRBD1, goes unchecked for lack of DNA. The CDR3 loop spans 15 amino acids. The germline CDR1 and CDR2 sequences are SGHRS and YFSETQ. CDR3 amino acids: CASSIGTGRTDTQYF. Full variable domain (outside the CDR3, taken from reference TRBV5-1 and TRBJ2-3): KAGVTQTPRYLIKTRGQQVTLSCSPISGHRSVSWYQQTPGQGLQFLFEYFSETQRNKGNFPGRFSGRQFSNSRSEMNVSTLELGDSALYLCASSIGTGRTDTQYFGPGTRLTVL.

This chain links TRBV29-1 with TRBJ1-1. The CDR3 is made up of 11 amino acids. Germline V CDR1 and CDR2: SQVTM, ANQGSEA. This CDR3 is CSVEIYTEAFF.

The chain employs TRBV6-6 and TRBJ2-4; as DNA is missing, the TRBD2 call by TCRdb cannot be tested. The length of the CDR3 is 20 residues. Germline assignment: CDR1 MNHNY and CDR2 SVGAGI (reference sequence). The chain's CDR3 is CASSPQTPGLAGLAKNIQYF.

The chain carries TRBV29-1 and TRBJ2-7. The germline CDR1 and CDR2 sequences are SQVTM and ANQGSEA. CDR3 length: 12 amino acids. The CDR3 sequence: CSVEDGTYEQYF.

The CDR3: CASSVSGNEQFF. V usage is TRBV12-3 or TRBV12-4 and J usage is TRBJ2-1. This CDR3 region has 12 residues.

The CDR3 sequence is CASSQDRSLRRGEQFF. V gene TRBV14 combines with J gene TRBJ2-1; TCRdb indicates TRBD2, and absent DNA this call remains unverified. This CDR3 has 16 amino acids. Per germline, CDR1 SGHDN and CDR2 FVKESK.

The genes are TRBV7-2 and TRBJ1-5. The CDR3 loop spans 15 amino acids. From germline, CDR1 is SGHTA and CDR2 FQGNSA. This CDR3 reads CASRLDGALNQPQHF.

V gene TRBV28 combines with J gene TRBJ2-1; TCRdb proposes TRBD2, but this gene call is untestable without DNA. The CDR3 loop spans 15 amino acids. Germline V lookup: CDR1 MDHEN, CDR2 SYDVKM. The CDR3 is CASSLVLAAYNEQFF.

The gene calls are TRBV29-1 and TRBJ2-7; TCRdb returns TRBD1, unconfirmable since there is no DNA. CDR1 is SQVTM and CDR2 is ANQGSEA in the germline V gene. The CDR3 consists of 15 residues. The CDR3 reads CSVEGDPGGGYEQYF.

This rearrangement joins TRBV10-3 to TRBJ1-6. CDR3 length: 15 residues. Germline assignment: CDR1 ENHRY and CDR2 SYGVKD. The CDR3 protein is CAISEYEDYNSPLHF.

The J gene is TRBJ1-1, the V gene TRBV4-3. The CDR3 loop spans 17 amino acids. Germline CDR1 LGHNA, CDR2 YSLEER. CDR3 protein: CASSQDPIKDLNTEAFF.

The chain uses TRBV15 and TRBJ1-4; as DNA is missing, the TRBD1 call by TCRdb cannot be tested. Looked up from germline, CDR1 is LNHNV and CDR2 is YYDKDF (reference sequence). The CDR3 length is 15 residues. Here the CDR3 reads CATSRVLRGGEKLFF.

The gene calls are TRBV7-6 and TRBJ1-1; TCRdb reports TRBD1, a call that lacks DNA to check it against. The CDR3 is made up of 16 amino acids. Germline lookup yields CDR1 SGHVS and CDR2 FNYEAQ. The chain's CDR3 is CASSDGQGGTMTEAFF. Filled out from reference TRBV7-6 and TRBJ1-1, the complete variable domain reads GAGVSQSPRYKVTKRGQDVALRCDPISGHVSLYWYRQALGQGPEFLTYFNYEAQQDKSGLPNDRFSAERPEGSISTLTIQRTEQRDSAMYRCASSDGQGGTMTEAFFGQGTRLTVV.

V gene TRBV29-1 combines with J gene TRBJ2-2; TCRdb outputs TRBD1, but without DNA this stays unchecked. Germline CDR1 SQVTM, CDR2 ANQGSEA. CDR3 size: 15 residues. The CDR3 sequence: CSAKSGTANTGELFF.

The genes are TRBV3-1 and TRBJ2-1. CDR3 size: 16 residues. Germline-derived CDR1 and CDR2 are LGHDT and YNNKEL (reference sequence). The CDR3 loop is CASSQEPGGPYNEQFF.

The chain joins TRBV5-1 to TRBJ2-5; the D gene TCRdb calls, TRBD1, cannot be checked with no DNA. Germline assignment: CDR1 SGHRS and CDR2 YFSETQ. The CDR3 totals 15 residues. The CDR3 loop reads CASSFFAGAQETQYF.

The chain is built from TRBV29-1 and TRBJ2-1; TCRdb designates TRBD1, a call that cannot be tested without DNA. Germline-derived CDR1 and CDR2 are SQVTM and ANQGSEA. This CDR3 is 11 amino acids long. CDR3 loop: CSVAPGAEQFF.

The chain links TRBV25-1 to TRBJ2-5; TCRdb returns TRBD1, unconfirmable since there is no DNA. The CDR3 extends over 13 amino acids. CDR1 and CDR2 from the germline V gene are MGHDK and SYGVNS. CDR3 sequence reads: CASSDGGQETQYF.

This rearrangement joins TRBV20-1 to TRBJ2-2; TCRdb indicates TRBD1, and absent DNA this call remains unverified. This CDR3 contains 13 residues. CDR1 and CDR2 from the germline V gene are DFQATT and SNEGSKA (reference sequence). CDR3 sequence: CSARPTGTGELFF.

V gene TRBV28 combines with J gene TRBJ2-5; the D call of TRBD2 rests on TCRdb alone, since no DNA is present to check it. The V gene's germline CDR1 is MDHEN and CDR2 SYDVKM. The CDR3 is 19 amino acids. The CDR3 region is CASSLRLRSGGPLLMTQYF. The full variable domain, completed using reference TRBV28 and TRBJ2-5, is DVKVTQSSRYLVKRTGEKVFLECVQDMDHENMFWYRQDPGLGLRLIYFSYDVKMKEKGDIPEGYSVSREKKERFSLILESASTNQTSMYLCASSLRLRSGGPLLMTQYFGPGTRLLVL.